The 6 T cell receptor beta chains given below trace back to one sample, sequenced in a study of kidney transplant recipient with SARS-CoV-2 infection. TCRdb recomputed calls from the reads with MiXCR, one row per CDR3 protein. The sample records about 250,000 distinct CDR3 sequences, around 30% being singletons. This sample comprised a blood sample, obtained at baseline and on day 111 from a kidney transplant recipient. Receptor source: a young adult male patient who had COVID-19 and was a kidney transplant recipient. A share of the T cells may be of graft donor origin.

As concerns this clonotype: This may arise from a read error, as a much more abundant clone is one base away. This chain connects TRBV6-5 to TRBJ1-1, with 8 bases lining up with TRBD1. This CDR3 comprises 16 residues. Germline CDR1 MNHEY, CDR2 SVGAGI. Germline trimming cut 7 bases from V and 2 bases from J; bases unmatched to any gene: 12. CDR3 DNA: TGTGCCAGCAACCGACAGGGGTTTTTAGGAAACACTGAAGCTTTCTTT. This sequence encodes CASNRQGFLGNTEAFF.

In its sample, this clonotype was seen many times. This chain joins TRBV19 and TRBJ1-1, with 8 positions matching TRBD1. J gave up 6 bases and V 4 bases, and 10 bases lay outside the gene matches. The CDR3 is 15 amino acids. In germline, CDR1 is LNHDA, CDR2 SQIVND (reference sequence). CDR3 region: CASSTRQGIISEAFF. The CDR3 nucleotides read TGTGCCAGTAGTACCCGACAGGGGATTATCTCTGAAGCTTTCTTT.

A note on this clonotype: It may be a read error: a sequence one base away is much more abundant. The genes are TRBV6-5 and TRBJ1-2; D is undetermined. Germline CDR1 and CDR2: MNHEY and SVGAGI. CDR3 size: 17 residues. V lost 4 bases to trimming and J lost 4 bases, with 22 bases between them. In DNA form, the CDR3 reads TGTGCCAGCAGTTGTAATGCCTCTATGCGAAAGACCTATGGCTACACCTTC. This encodes CASSCNASMRKTYGYTF.

Of note for this clonotype: This sequence may be a read error, since a much larger clone differs from it by one base. The chain is built from TRBV28 and TRBJ1-3; D call uncertain. Germline loops: CDR1 MDHEN, CDR2 SYDVKM. This CDR3 region has 14 residues. The DNA for the CDR3 is TGTGCCAGCGGTTTATCGACCTCTGGAAACACCATATATTTT. Translating it yields CASGLSTSGNTIYF.

About this clonotype: A much larger clone differs by one base, so this may be a read error. The chain employs TRBV12-3 or TRBV12-4 and TRBJ1-2; D ambiguous. This CDR3 contains 14 residues. The CDR3 protein is CTSSLDEGTGGYTF. DNA of the CDR3: TGTACCAGCAGTTTAGACGAAGGAACTGGTGGCTACACCTTC.

This clonotype has only one observation. The rearrangement uses TRBV20-1 and TRBJ2-3; D unresolved. Germline CDR1 DFQATT, CDR2 SNEGSKA (reference sequence). The V end was cut by 2 bases, the J end by 0 bases, with 9 bases between. This CDR3 spans 14 amino acids. The CDR3 DNA reads as TGCAGTGCTAGACCGACTTGTAGCACAGATACGCAGTATTTT. Protein product: CSARPTCSTDTQYF.